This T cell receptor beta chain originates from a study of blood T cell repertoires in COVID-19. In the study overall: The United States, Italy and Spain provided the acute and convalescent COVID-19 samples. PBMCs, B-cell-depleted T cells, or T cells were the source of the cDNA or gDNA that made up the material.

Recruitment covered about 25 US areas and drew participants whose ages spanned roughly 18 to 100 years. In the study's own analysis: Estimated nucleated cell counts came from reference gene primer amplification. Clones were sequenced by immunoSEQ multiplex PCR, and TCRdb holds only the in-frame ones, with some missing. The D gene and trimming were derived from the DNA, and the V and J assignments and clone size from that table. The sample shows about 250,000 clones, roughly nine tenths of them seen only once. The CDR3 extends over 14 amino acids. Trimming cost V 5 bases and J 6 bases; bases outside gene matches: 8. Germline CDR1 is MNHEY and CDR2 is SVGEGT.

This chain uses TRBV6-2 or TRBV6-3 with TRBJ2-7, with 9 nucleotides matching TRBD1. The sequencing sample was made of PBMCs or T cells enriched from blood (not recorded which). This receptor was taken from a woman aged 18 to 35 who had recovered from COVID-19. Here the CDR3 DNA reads TGTGCCAGCAGTGCCGGGACAGGGAGGGGCGAGCAGTACTTC. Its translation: CASSAGTGRGEQYF.